This TCR beta chain was identified in a study of T cell changes during pregnancy in multiple sclerosis. V lost 6 bases and J lost 8, with 13 bases in between. This CDR3 spans 12 amino acids. Germline CDR1 MDHEN, CDR2 SYDVKM. Sequencing used immunoSEQ multiplex PCR; TCRdb keeps in-frame clones, though not all of them. The sample yields over 35,000 clones, 75% to 95% seen once. The chain employs TRBV28 and TRBJ1-2; the D is unclear. The TCR comes from a female donor with multiple sclerosis, enrolled in a pregnancy study. The input for sequencing was CD8+ T cells from peripheral blood mononuclear cells, taken before pregnancy. The CDR3 loop is CASSSTQRGYTF. The CDR3 DNA reads TGTGCCAGCAGCTCTACCCAGAGGGGCTACACCTTC.